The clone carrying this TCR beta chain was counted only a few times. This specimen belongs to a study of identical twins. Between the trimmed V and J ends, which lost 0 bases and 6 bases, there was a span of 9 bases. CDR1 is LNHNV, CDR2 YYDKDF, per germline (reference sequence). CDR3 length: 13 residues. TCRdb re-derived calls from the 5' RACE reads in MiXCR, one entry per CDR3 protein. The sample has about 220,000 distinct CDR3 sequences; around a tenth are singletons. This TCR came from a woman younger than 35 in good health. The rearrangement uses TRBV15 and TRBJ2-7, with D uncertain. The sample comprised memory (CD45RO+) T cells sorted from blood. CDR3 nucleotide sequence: TGTGCCACCAGCAGAGATATGGGCCGCGAGCAGTACTTC. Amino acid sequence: CATSRDMGREQYF.